These 25 T cell receptor beta chains share one sample of origin, sequenced in a study of T cell responses to AZD1222 COVID-19 vaccine. Repertoires were generated with immunoSEQ multiplex PCR, while TCRdb's copy carries only in-frame clones and drops some. The sample carries some 80,000 clones, roughly 80% recorded once. Material: peripheral blood, obtained 28 days after the second dose of the MenACWY control vaccine. The receptors were sampled from an adult who received the MenACWY meningococcal vaccine as a control.

CDR3 amino acids: CASSSLAGNTGELFF. The DNA of the CDR3 is TGCGCCAGCAGTTCTTTAGCGGGGAACACCGGGGAGCTGTTTTTT. The chain combines TRBV10-2 with TRBJ2-2; 7 bases line up with TRBD2. The V gene end was trimmed by 5 bases and the J gene end by 1 base; junction bases not matched to a gene: 4. The CDR3 contains 15 residues. Germline V lookup: CDR1 WSHSY, CDR2 SAAADI.

This chain connects TRBV27 to TRBJ1-1; a possible D gene is TRBD1 (5 bases). The CDR3 is 16 amino acids. The germline V and J ends were trimmed by 4 bases and 6 bases, with 21 bases remaining between them. In germline, CDR1 is MNHEY, CDR2 SMNVEV (reference sequence). CDR3 sequence reads: CASSSFYSGTGSEAFF. The CDR3 bases are TGTGCCAGCAGTTCCTTTTACTCAGGGACTGGGTCTGAAGCTTTCTTT.

The chain employs TRBV12-3 or TRBV12-4 and TRBJ1-2; the match to TRBD1 covers 10 bases. CDR3 length: 13 residues. V shed 5 bases, J shed 7 bases, and the junction held 4 bases outside the gene matches. CDR3 loop: CASSPGQGFGYTF. CDR3 sequence (DNA): TGTGCCAGCAGTCCGGGACAGGGGTTTGGCTACACCTTC.

A remark on this clone: Sequence at one end of the junction differs from germline and may be a read error. The V gene is TRBV7-3, the J gene TRBJ2-2, with D perhaps matching TRBD2 (7 bases). The CDR3 covers 18 residues. Germline assignment: CDR1 SGHTA and CDR2 FQGTGA. The CDR3 spells CASSFNRGALMVHRGAVF. DNA of the CDR3: TGTGCCAGCAGCTTCAACCGGGGGGCCCTAATGGTTCACCGGGGAGCTGTTTTT.

This chain links TRBV9 with TRBJ1-2; D perhaps matches TRBD1 (5 bases). Germline-derived CDR1 and CDR2 are SGDLS and YYNGEE. Trimming shortened V by 0 bases and J by 4 bases, and 10 bases separated the two germline ends. The CDR3 extends over 14 amino acids. The CDR3 loop reads CASSVGQFSYGYTF. The CDR3 DNA follows: TGTGCCAGCAGCGTAGGACAGTTCTCCTATGGCTACACCTTC.

This clone was recorded only once. The CDR3 DNA follows: TGTGCCAGCAGTCATGACCCAAAAAGGACCTACGAGCAGTACTTC. This gives the protein CASSHDPKRTYEQYF. The chain carries TRBV28 and TRBJ2-7; D is undetermined. The germline CDR1 and CDR2 sequences are MDHEN and SYDVKM. V dropped 5 bases and J dropped 2 bases, with 16 bases sitting between them. The CDR3 has 15 residues.

V gene TRBV4-1 combines with J gene TRBJ1-6; D gene uncertain. The length of the CDR3 is 18 residues. V was trimmed by 0 bases and J by 4 bases, leaving 16 bases between them. Germline CDR1 MGHRA, CDR2 YSYEKL. CDR3 protein: CASSQEASGLSYNSPLHF. CDR3 nucleotide sequence: TGCGCCAGCAGCCAAGAGGCGTCCGGTCTGTCATATAATTCACCCCTCCACTTT.

This clone was found once. V and J are TRBV5-1 and TRBJ1-2, with 8 bases that match TRBD1. Trimming at V came to 3 bases and at J to 3 bases, leaving 7 bases not matched to a gene. This CDR3 has 15 residues. Germline lookup yields CDR1 SGHRS and CDR2 YFSETQ. The CDR3: CASSWTGILDYGYTF. The CDR3 DNA reads as TGCGCCAGCAGCTGGACAGGGATTCTGGACTATGGCTACACCTTC.

The chain is built from TRBV6-5 and TRBJ2-2; D possibly uses TRBD1 or TRBD2 (5 bases each). The CDR3 is made up of 12 amino acids. V was pared by 8 bases and J by 6 bases, with 10 bases between. Germline CDR1 MNHEY, CDR2 SVGAGI. The CDR3 nucleotides read TGTGCCAGCCCAGGGAGATCCGGGGAGCTGTTTTTT. It is translated as CASPGRSGELFF.

This chain joins TRBV7-2 and TRBJ1-1; D call uncertain. V was clipped by 5 bases and J by 0 bases, with 10 bases between them. The germline V gene has CDR1 SGHTA and CDR2 FQGNSA. CDR3 length: 14 amino acids. For the CDR3, the DNA is TGTGCCAGCAGCGGACGGACCCTGAACACTGAAGCTTTCTTT. Protein: CASSGRTLNTEAFF.

The chain combines TRBV28 with TRBJ2-2; 8 bases are a match to TRBD1. Germline CDR1 and CDR2: MDHEN and SYDVKM. The CDR3 has 15 amino acids. The J segment lost 6 bases and the V segment lost 5 bases, leaving 8 bases of the junction unmatched. CDR3 residues: CASSPGTGGAGELFF. The CDR3 region has the DNA TGTGCCAGCAGTCCCGGGACAGGCGGCGCCGGGGAGCTGTTTTTT.

The V gene is TRBV20-1, the J gene TRBJ2-7; no reliable D call. This CDR3 is built from 12 residues. V dropped 6 bases and J dropped 5 bases, with 14 bases sitting between them. Germline CDR1 DFQATT, CDR2 SNEGSKA (reference sequence). In nucleotides, the CDR3 is TGCAGTGCCAGTCCAAGACCCGACGAGCAGTACTTC. Translating gives CSASPRPDEQYF.

This clone was seen just once. The chain employs TRBV6-6 and TRBJ1-1; possibly TRBD1 for D (6 bases). Germline assignment: CDR1 MNHNY and CDR2 SVGAGI (reference sequence). This CDR3 region has 12 residues. Trimming took 3 bases from V and 8 from J, leaving 10 bases between them. The CDR3: CASSYWGQEAFF. The CDR3 DNA sequence: TGTGCCAGCAGTTATTGGGGACAAGAAGCTTTCTTT.

V and J are TRBV5-4 and TRBJ1-4, with D hard to call. The V gene's germline CDR1 is SGHNT and CDR2 YYREEE (reference sequence). Trimming removed 0 bases at V and 7 bases at J, with 7 bases between. The length of the CDR3 is 13 residues. The CDR3 reads CASSLDSSEKLFF. The CDR3 nucleotides read TGTGCCAGCAGCTTGGACAGTAGTGAAAAACTGTTTTTT.

The rearrangement uses TRBV9 and TRBJ1-1, with D possibly matching TRBD1 (5 bases). V shed 2 bases and J shed 2 bases, with 10 bases lying between them. Germline CDR1 is SGDLS and CDR2 is YYNGEE. CDR3 length: 14 residues. The CDR3 protein is CASSVSTENTEAFF. Written as DNA, the CDR3 is TGTGCCAGCAGCGTGTCGACAGAAAACACTGAAGCTTTCTTT.

CDR3: CASSFPGGGGANVLTF. The CDR3 coding sequence is TGTGCCAGCAGCTTTCCGGGGGGCGGGGGGGCCAACGTCCTGACTTTC. V usage is TRBV7-9 and J usage is TRBJ2-6, with D tentatively TRBD2 (7 bases). V lost 3 bases to trimming and J lost 4 bases, with 13 bases between them. CDR3 length: 16 amino acids. In germline, CDR1 is SEHNR, CDR2 FQNEAQ (reference sequence).

The CDR3 reads CAWSGTGSEAFF. As DNA, the CDR3 is TGTGCCTGGTCCGGGACAGGTAGTGAAGCTTTCTTT. The chain has TRBV30 and TRBJ1-1, with 8 bases identical to TRBD1. The length of the CDR3 is 12 residues. Germline V lookup: CDR1 GTSNPN, CDR2 SVGIG (reference sequence). J gave up 7 bases and V 5 bases, and 6 bases lay outside the gene matches.

The rearrangement links TRBV5-3 to TRBJ1-4, with 7 positions matching TRBD1. TRBV5-3 is filed as an ORF, its function uncertain. The J segment lost 0 bases and the V segment lost 2 bases, leaving 16 bases of the junction unmatched. This CDR3 is 20 amino acids long. The DNA for the CDR3 is TGTGCCAGAAGCTTAACAGGGGCCATGCGAAAAGCGGCAACTAATGAAAAACTGTTTTTT. It encodes CARSLTGAMRKAATNEKLFF.

The V gene is TRBV7-8, the J gene TRBJ1-1, with 8 positions matching TRBD1. Germline V gene lookup returns CDR1 SGHVS and CDR2 FQNEAQ. CDR3 length: 15 residues. The junction had 11 bases not matched to a gene; V was cut back by 5 bases and J by 6 bases. CDR3 DNA sequence: TGTGCCAGCAGCGGGGCCCCAGGGGGCGCGGCTGAAGCTTTCTTT. Its translation is CASSGAPGGAAEAFF.

In this sample, this clone turned up once. CDR3 bases: TGTGCCAGCGGTCTCCAGGGTGTCTATAATTCACCCCTCCACTTT. Its protein is CASGLQGVYNSPLHF. The chain joins TRBV2 to TRBJ1-6; maybe TRBD1 (5 bases). Germline CDR1 is SNHLY and CDR2 is FYNNEI. This CDR3 has 15 residues. The germline V and J ends were trimmed by 8 bases and 3 bases, with 14 bases remaining between them.

V usage is TRBV7-2 and J usage is TRBJ1-1; no clear D gene. Trimming shortened V by 0 bases and J by 1 base, and 12 bases separated the two germline ends. The CDR3 has 16 residues. Germline V CDR1 and CDR2: SGHTA, FQGNSA. CDR3 residues: CASSLATSFTNTEAFF. CDR3 nucleotide sequence: TGTGCCAGCAGCTTAGCTACAAGTTTTACGAACACTGAAGCTTTCTTT. Supplemented by reference TRBV7-2 and TRBJ1-1, the full variable domain reads GAGVSQSPSNKVTEKGKDVELRCDPISGHTALYWYRQSLGQGLEFLIYFQGNSAPDKSGLPSDRFSAERTGGSVSTLTIQRTQQEDSAVYLCASSLATSFTNTEAFFGQGTRLTVV.

The V gene is TRBV7-2, the J gene TRBJ1-2; 7 bases are shared with TRBD1. This CDR3 has 13 residues. The J segment lost 5 bases and the V segment lost 5 bases, leaving 5 bases of the junction unmatched. Germline CDR1 SGHTA, CDR2 FQGNSA. In nucleotides, the CDR3 is TGTGCCAGCAGCCCAGGGGGGGTGTATGGCTACACCTTC. This sequence encodes CASSPGGVYGYTF.

There are a few counts of this clone. The chain employs TRBV6-5 and TRBJ1-4; a possible D gene is TRBD1 (6 bases). V lost 11 bases to trimming and J lost 4 bases, with 14 bases between them. The CDR3 loop spans 13 amino acids. In germline, CDR1 is MNHEY, CDR2 SVGAGI. CDR3 amino acids: CAGGGARNEKLFF. DNA for the CDR3: TGTGCCGGAGGGGGGGCCCGTAATGAAAAACTGTTTTTT.

V and J are TRBV19 and TRBJ1-5, with 9 bases fitting TRBD1. Germline lookup yields CDR1 LNHDA and CDR2 SQIVND (reference sequence). CDR3 length equals 14 residues. The V gene end was trimmed by 3 bases and the J gene end by 4 bases; junction bases not matched to a gene: 1. In nucleotides, the CDR3 is TGTGCCAGTAGTATCGGGACAGGGAATCAGCCCCAGCATTTT. It yields the protein CASSIGTGNQPQHF.

This clone was recorded a few times. The gene calls are TRBV19 and TRBJ2-1, with TRBD2 matching 7 bases. CDR3 length: 15 amino acids. The germline CDR1 and CDR2 sequences are LNHDA and SQIVND (reference sequence). The ends lost 5 bases at V and 9 bases at J; junction bases unmatched: 13. This CDR3 is CASSLLGGPGGEQFF. The CDR3 DNA reads TGTGCCAGTAGTCTCCTAGGAGGGCCGGGAGGTGAGCAGTTCTTC.